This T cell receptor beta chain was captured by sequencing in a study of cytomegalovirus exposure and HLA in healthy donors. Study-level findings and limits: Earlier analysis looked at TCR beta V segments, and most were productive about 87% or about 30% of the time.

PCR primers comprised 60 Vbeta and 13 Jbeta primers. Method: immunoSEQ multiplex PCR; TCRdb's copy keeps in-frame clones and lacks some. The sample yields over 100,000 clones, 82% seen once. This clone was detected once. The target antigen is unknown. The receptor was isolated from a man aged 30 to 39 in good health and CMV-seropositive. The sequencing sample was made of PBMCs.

The CDR3 region has the DNA TGTGCCAGCAGTTCAGGAACCGACAGGGTGCGACAGCCCCAGCATTTT. This encodes CASSSGTDRVRQPQHF. The V gene is TRBV28, the J gene TRBJ1-5; 7 bases fit TRBD1. The CDR3 is made up of 16 amino acids. Germline lookup yields CDR1 MDHEN and CDR2 SYDVKM. Trimming removed 4 bases from V and 7 bases from J; junction bases left unmatched: 13.